The source of this TCR beta chain is a study of T cell responses to AZD1222 COVID-19 vaccine. Regarding this clone: Its antigen is not identified.

The study, taken as a whole, reports: The CD4 TCRs associated with vaccination extended across spike and predominated at 160-218 and 743-854. Baseline testing showed seropositivity in only five to seven AZD1222 recipients.

Germline V lookup: CDR1 KGHDR, CDR2 SFDVKD. The CDR3 runs to 12 residues. Trimming removed 2 bases at V and 5 bases at J, with 5 bases between. The protocol was immunoSEQ multiplex PCR, while the TCRdb copy is restricted to in-frame clones and leaves out a portion. The sample carries under 150,000 clones, roughly 93% recorded once. Samples with a second dose at about 4 or about 12 weeks were pooled together. V gene TRBV24-1 combines with J gene TRBJ1-2; D call uncertain. This sample comprised peripheral blood, obtained 28 days after the second AZD1222 dose. The origin of this receptor is an adult who received the AZD1222 COVID-19 vaccine. The CDR3 DNA reads as TGTGCCACCAGTGATTCCGCTTATGGCTACACCTTC. The encoded protein is CATSDSAYGYTF.